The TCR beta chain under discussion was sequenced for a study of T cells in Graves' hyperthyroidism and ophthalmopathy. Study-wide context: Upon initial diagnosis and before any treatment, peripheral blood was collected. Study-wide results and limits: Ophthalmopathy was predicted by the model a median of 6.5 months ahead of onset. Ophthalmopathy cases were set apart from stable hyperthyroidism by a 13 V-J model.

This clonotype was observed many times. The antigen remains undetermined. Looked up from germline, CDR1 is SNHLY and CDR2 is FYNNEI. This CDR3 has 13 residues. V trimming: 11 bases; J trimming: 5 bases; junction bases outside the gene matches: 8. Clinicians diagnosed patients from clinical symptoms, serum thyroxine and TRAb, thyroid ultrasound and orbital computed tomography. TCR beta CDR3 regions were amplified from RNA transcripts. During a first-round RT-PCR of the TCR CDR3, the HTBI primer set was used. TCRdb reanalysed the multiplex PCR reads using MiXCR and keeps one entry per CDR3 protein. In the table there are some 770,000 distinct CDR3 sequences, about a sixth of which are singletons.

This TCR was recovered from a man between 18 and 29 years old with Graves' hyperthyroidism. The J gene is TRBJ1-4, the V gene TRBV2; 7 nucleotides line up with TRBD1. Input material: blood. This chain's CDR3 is CAGSTGQNEKLFF. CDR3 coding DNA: TGTGCCGGATCGACAGGGCAGAATGAAAAACTGTTTTTT.